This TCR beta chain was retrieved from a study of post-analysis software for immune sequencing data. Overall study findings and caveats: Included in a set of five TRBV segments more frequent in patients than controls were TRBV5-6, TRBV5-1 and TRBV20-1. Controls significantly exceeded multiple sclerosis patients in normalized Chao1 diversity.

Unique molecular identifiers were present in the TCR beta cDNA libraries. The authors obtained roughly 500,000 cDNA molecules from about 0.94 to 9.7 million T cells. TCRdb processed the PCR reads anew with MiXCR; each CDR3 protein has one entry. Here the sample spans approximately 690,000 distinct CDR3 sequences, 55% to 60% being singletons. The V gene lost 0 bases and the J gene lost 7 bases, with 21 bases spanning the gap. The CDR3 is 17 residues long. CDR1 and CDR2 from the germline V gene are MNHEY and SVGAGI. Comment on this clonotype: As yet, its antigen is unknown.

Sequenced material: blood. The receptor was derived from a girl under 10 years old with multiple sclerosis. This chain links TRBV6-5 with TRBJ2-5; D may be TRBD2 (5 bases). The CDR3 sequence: CASSYSNLAGNLGTQYF. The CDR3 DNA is TGTGCCAGCAGTTACTCGAATCTGGCGGGTAATTTAGGGACCCAGTACTTC.